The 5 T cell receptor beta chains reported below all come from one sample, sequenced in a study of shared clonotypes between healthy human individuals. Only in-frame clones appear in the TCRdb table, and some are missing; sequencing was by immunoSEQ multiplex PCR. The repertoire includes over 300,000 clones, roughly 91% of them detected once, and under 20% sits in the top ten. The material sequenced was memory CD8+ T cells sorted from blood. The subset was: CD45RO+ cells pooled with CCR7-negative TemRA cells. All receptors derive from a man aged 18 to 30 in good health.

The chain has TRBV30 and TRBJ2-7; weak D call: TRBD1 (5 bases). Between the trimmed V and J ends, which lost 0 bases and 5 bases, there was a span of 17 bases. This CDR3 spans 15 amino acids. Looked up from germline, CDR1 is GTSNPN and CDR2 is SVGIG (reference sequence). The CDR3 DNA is TGTGCCTGGAGTGTAAGCGCGCAGGGTTACCACGAGCAGTACTTC. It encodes CAWSVSAQGYHEQYF.

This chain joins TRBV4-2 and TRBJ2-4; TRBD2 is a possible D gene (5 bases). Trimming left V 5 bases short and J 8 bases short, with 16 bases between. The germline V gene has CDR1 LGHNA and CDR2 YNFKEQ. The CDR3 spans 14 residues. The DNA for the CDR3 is TGTGCCAGCAGCGCCGACGGAAGCGGAGACATTCAGTACTTC. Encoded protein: CASSADGSGDIQYF.

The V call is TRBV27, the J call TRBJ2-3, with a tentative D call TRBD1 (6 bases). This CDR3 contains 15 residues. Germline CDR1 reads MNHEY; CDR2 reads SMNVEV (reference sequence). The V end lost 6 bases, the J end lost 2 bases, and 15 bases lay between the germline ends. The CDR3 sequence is CASSSGTGHTDTQYF. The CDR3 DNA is TGTGCCAGCAGCTCCGGGACGGGACACACAGATACGCAGTATTTT.

CDR3 protein: CASSDVGLAGNYEQYF. In nucleotides, the CDR3 is TGTGCCAGCAGTGACGTCGGACTAGCGGGGAACTACGAGCAGTACTTC. The chain combines TRBV2 with TRBJ2-7, with 12 bases identical to TRBD2. V was clipped by 3 bases and J by 3 bases; unmatched bases: 6. The CDR3 length is 16 residues. In germline, CDR1 is SNHLY, CDR2 FYNNEI.

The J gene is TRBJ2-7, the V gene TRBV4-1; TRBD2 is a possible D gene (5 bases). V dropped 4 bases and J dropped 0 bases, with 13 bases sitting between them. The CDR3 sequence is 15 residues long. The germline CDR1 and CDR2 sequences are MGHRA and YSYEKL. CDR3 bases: TGCGCCAGCAGCCCATGGACTGGTCGCTCCTACGAGCAGTACTTC. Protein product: CASSPWTGRSYEQYF.